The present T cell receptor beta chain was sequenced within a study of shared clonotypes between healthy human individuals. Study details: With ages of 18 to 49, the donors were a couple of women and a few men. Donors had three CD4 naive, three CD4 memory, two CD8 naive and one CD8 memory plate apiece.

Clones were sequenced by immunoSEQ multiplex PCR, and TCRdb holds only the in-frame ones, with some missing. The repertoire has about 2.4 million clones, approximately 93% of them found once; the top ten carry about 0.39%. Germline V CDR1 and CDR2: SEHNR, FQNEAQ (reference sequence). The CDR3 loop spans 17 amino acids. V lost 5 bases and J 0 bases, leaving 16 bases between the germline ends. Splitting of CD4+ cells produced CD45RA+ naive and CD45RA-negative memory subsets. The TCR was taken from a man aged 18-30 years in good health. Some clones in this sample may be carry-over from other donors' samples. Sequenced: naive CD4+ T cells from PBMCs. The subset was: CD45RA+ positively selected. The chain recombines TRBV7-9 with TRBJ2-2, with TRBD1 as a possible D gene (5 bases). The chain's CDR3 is CASSQKWIRANTGELFF. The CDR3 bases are TGTGCCAGCAGCCAGAAATGGATCAGGGCGAACACCGGGGAGCTGTTTTTT.